This entry concerns a single T cell receptor beta chain. Its antigen remains undetermined. No much larger clone is present one base from it, and per-base qualities are unavailable. For sequencing of the TCRbeta CDR3 region, genomic DNA was extracted from the sorted cells. The immunoSEQ Assay was used to sequence the TCRbeta CDR3 regions. As stored in TCRdb, this immuneACCESS dataset retains in-frame rearrangements with V and J assigned. A fraction of the clones does not appear; measured against another copy, unresolved V genes explain less than half of the discrepancy, and the remainder lacks a known reason. Counted in this sample were about 63,000 clones; about 91% of them appeared once. 4.2% of the sample comes from the top ten. The germline V gene sets CDR1 to MDHEN and CDR2 to SYDVKM. The CDR3, cysteine through phenylalanine, is 15 amino acids long. Solely the CDR3 DNA is kept, with 45 bases framed from the first base. V loses 1 base of germline sequence and J loses 1 base, and the interval between the two ends is 8 bases.

This entry is derived from a study of OX40 agonist ivuxolimab in advanced cancers. Turning to the overall study: Ivuxolimab was an agonistic, fully human IgG2 monoclonal antibody directed against OX40 (CD134), a costimulatory receptor. The paper covers the monotherapy dose-escalation part of the phase I ivuxolimab trial, which included N ≈ 50 patients. The purpose of peripheral TCRbeta sequencing was to test whether ivuxolimab changed TCR sequence diversity and led to clonal T-cell expansion. Intravenous ivuxolimab was administered to patients every 2 weeks at six dose levels: 0.01, 0.1, 0.3, 1.5, 3 and 10 mg/kg. Among the roughly 50 dose-escalation patients, about 20 had hepatocellular carcinoma, 15 or so melanoma, 9 renal cell carcinoma and 9 head and neck cancer. Prior anti-PD-1, anti-PD-L1 or anti-CTLA-4 therapy was permitted, and approximately 40% of dose-escalation patients had received checkpoint inhibitors. Partial responses occurred in three dose-escalation patients, of whom one had hepatocellular carcinoma and two had cutaneous melanoma. In the dose-escalation cohort, over 65% of patients were male, and the mean age was approximately 60 years, with a range of roughly 20 to 80.

Study-level results and caveats: Low levels of normalized T-cell clonal expansion were also seen in some patients who did not respond. At doses from 0.1 to 3.0 mg/kg, clonal expansion was seen in both CD4+ and CD8+ blood T cells between baseline and week 6. In partial responders in the 0.1-3.0 mg/kg groups, normalized peripheral clonal expansion was found to be among the lowest, especially among CD8+ T cells. Which antigens the clonally expanded peripheral T cells were specific for was not determined. After ivuxolimab, expanded clones were on average more numerous among CD8+ T cells than among CD4+ T cells.

Patients with autoimmune disease history or receiving systemic immunosuppression were excluded from the trial. Peripheral blood for TCR sequencing was collected from all dose cohorts at baseline, on cycle 4 day 1, and on cycle 7 day 1. Samples were obtained from an open-label, multicenter, first-in-human phase I dose-escalation trial of ivuxolimab. Adults with locally advanced or metastatic melanoma, renal cell, hepatocellular, or head and neck squamous cell carcinoma were enrolled in the trial. CD4+ and CD8+ T cells were sorted separately from peripheral blood before TCR sequencing. The TCR sequence derives from an adult with an advanced solid tumor such as melanoma, head and neck, liver or kidney cancer. Sequencing used CD4+ or CD8+ T cells sorted from blood, obtained in a trial of the OX40 agonist ivuxolimab. The receptor chain draws on TRBV28 and TRBJ1-5; the D gene remains uncertain. For the CDR3, the sequence is CASSLFQNSNQPQHF. In nucleotides, the sequence is TGTGCCAGCAGTTTATTCCAGAACAGCAATCAGCCCCAGCATTTT.